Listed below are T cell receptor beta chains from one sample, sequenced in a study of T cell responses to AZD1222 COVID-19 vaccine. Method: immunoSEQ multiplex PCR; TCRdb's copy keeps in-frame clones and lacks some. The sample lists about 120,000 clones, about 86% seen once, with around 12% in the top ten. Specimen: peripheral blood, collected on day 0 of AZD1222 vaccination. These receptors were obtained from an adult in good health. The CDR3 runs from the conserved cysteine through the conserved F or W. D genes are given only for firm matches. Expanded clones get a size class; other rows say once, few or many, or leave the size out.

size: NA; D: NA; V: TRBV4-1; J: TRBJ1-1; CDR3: CASSQMSRAEAFF; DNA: TGCGCCAGCAGCCAAATGTCCCGGGCTGAAGCTTTCTTT
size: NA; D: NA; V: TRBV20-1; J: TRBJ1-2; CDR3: CSASVDSASGGYTF; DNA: TGCAGTGCTAGTGTCGACAGTGCAAGTGGCGGCTACACCTTC
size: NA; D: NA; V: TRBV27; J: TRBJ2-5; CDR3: CASSFSLGGAKTQYF; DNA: TGTGCCAGCAGTTTCTCCTTGGGGGGGGCGAAGACCCAGTACTTC
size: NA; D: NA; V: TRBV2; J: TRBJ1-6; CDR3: CASSGFAGPAPLHF; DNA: TGTGCCAGCAGTGGCTTCGCAGGGCCTGCGCCCCTCCACTTT
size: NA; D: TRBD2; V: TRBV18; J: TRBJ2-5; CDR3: CASSPLLAGYQETQYF; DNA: TGTGCCAGCTCACCATTGCTAGCGGGGTACCAAGAGACCCAGTACTTC
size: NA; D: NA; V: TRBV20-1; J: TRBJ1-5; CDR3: CSAWTRGQHF; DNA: TGCAGTGCTTGGACGAGGGGCCAGCATTTT
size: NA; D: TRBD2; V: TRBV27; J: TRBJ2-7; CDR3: CASSLSRLAGLEQYF; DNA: TGTGCCAGCAGTTTATCGCGGCTAGCGGGGTTAGAGCAGTACTTC
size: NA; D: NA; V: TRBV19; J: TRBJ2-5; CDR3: CASSINRDPLETQYF; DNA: TGTGCCAGTAGTATCAACCGGGACCCCTTGGAGACCCAGTACTTC
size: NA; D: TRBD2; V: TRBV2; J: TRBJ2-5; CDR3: CASSEVSGTETQYF; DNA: TGTGCCAGCAGTGAAGTGAGCGGGACAGAGACCCAGTACTTC
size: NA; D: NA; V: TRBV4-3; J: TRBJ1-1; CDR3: CASSQTFNWQGTEAFF; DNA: TGCGCCAGCAGCCAAACCTTCAATTGGCAGGGTACTGAAGCTTTCTTT
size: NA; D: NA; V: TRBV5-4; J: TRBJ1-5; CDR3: CASSVGPFQPQHF; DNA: TGTGCCAGCAGCGTGGGGCCTTTTCAGCCCCAGCATTTT
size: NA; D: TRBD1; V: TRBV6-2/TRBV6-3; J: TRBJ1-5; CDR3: CASSTGTVYNQPQHF; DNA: TGTGCCAGCAGCACCGGGACAGTATACAATCAGCCCCAGCATTTT
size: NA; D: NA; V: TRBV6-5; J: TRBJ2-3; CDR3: CASSYTAEDTQYF; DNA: TGTGCCAGCAGTTACACAGCAGAAGATACGCAGTATTTT
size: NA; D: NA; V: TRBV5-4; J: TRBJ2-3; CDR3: CASSLDGDTQYF; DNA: TGTGCCAGCAGCTTGGATGGAGATACGCAGTATTTT
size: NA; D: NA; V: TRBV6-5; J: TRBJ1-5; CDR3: CASSYRAGNQPQHF; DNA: TGTGCCAGCAGTTACAGGGCAGGCAATCAGCCCCAGCATTTT
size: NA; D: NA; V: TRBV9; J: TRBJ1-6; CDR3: CASSVGVGESPLHF; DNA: TGTGCCAGCAGCGTAGGGGTTGGAGAATCACCCCTCCACTTT
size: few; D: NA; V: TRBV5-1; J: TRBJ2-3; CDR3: CASSLERGVGDTQYF; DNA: TGCGCCAGCAGCTTGGAGAGGGGGGTCGGGGATACGCAGTATTTT
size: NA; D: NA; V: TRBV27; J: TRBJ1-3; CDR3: CASSPWGSGNTIYF; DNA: TGTGCCAGCAGCCCTTGGGGCTCTGGAAACACCATATATTTT
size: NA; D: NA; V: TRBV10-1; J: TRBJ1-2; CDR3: CASSFTRPGRYGYTF; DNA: TGCGCCAGCAGTTTTACCCGACCTGGCCGCTATGGCTACACCTTC
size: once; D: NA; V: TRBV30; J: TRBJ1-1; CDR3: CAWSVRTAEAFF; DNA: TGTGCCTGGAGTGTCAGGACAGCTGAAGCTTTCTTT
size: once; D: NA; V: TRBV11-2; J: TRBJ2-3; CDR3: CASSLAGHTTDTQYF; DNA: TGTGCCAGCAGCTTGGCGGGACACACCACAGATACGCAGTATTTT
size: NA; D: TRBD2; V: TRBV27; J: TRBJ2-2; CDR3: CASTRAGDHTGELFF; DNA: TGTGCCAGCACCAGAGCGGGAGATCACACCGGGGAGCTGTTTTTT
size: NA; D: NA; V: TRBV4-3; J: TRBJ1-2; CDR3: CASSQDLRFGYTF; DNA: TGCGCCAGCAGCCAAGACCTCAGGTTCGGCTACACCTTC
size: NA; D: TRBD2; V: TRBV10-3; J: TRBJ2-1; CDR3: CAIRDSGGNNSYNEQFF; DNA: TGTGCCATCAGAGATAGCGGGGGGAACAACTCCTACAATGAGCAGTTCTTC
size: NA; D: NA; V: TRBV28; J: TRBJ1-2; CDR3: CASSSSTYMDQLSGYTF; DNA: TGTGCCAGCAGTTCATCTACTTATATGGATCAACTTTCTGGCTACACCTTC
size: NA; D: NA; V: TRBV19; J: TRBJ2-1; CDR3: CASSMVGARYNEQFF; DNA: TGTGCCAGTAGTATGGTAGGGGCTCGCTACAATGAGCAGTTCTTC
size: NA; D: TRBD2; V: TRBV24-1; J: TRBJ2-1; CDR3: CATSESGGRRAVGEQFF; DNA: TGTGCCACCAGTGAATCGGGGGGGCGCCGGGCGGTCGGAGAGCAGTTCTTC
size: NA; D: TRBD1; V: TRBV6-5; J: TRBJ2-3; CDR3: CASAGTGASDTQYF; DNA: TGTGCCAGCGCCGGGACAGGGGCCTCAGATACGCAGTATTTT
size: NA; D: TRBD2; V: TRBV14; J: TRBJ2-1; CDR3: CASSQDHLAGVWEQFF; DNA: TGTGCCAGCAGCCAAGATCACCTAGCGGGAGTGTGGGAGCAGTTCTTC
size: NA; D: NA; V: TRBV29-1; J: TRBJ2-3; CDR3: CSVRDTGGADTQYF; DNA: TGCAGCGTTCGGGACACAGGGGGGGCAGATACGCAGTATTTT
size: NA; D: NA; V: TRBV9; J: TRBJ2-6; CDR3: CASSVATAFSGANVLTF; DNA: TGTGCCAGCAGCGTAGCAACGGCCTTCTCTGGGGCCAACGTCCTGACTTTC